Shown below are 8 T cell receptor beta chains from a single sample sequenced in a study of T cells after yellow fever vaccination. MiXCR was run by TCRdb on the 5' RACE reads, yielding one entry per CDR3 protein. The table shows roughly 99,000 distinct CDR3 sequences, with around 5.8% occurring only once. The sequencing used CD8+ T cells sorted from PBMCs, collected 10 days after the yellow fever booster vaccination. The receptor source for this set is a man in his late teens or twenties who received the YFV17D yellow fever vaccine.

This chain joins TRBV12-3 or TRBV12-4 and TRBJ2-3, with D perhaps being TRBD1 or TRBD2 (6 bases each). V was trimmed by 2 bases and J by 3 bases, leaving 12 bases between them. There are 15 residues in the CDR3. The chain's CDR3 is CASSLWGAMTDTQYF. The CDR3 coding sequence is TGTGCCAGCAGTTTATGGGGGGCAATGACAGATACGCAGTATTTT.

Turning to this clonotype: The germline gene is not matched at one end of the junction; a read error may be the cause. CDR3 residues: CASSIEEGASYEQYF. The CDR3 nucleotides read TGTGCCAGCAGTATAGAAGAGGGGGCAAGCTACGAGCAGTACTTC. The V gene is TRBV19, the J gene TRBJ2-7; 7 bases map to TRBD1. CDR1 and CDR2 (germline): LNHDA, SQIVND (reference sequence). The CDR3 has 15 residues.

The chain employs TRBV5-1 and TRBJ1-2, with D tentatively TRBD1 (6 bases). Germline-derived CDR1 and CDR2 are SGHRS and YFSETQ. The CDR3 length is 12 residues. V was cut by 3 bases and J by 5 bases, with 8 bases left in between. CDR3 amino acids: CASSSQGYGYTF. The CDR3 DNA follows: TGCGCCAGCAGCTCACAGGGTTATGGCTACACCTTC. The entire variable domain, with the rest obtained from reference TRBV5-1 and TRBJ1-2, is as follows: KAGVTQTPRYLIKTRGQQVTLSCSPISGHRSVSWYQQTPGQGLQFLFEYFSETQRNKGNFPGRFSGRQFSNSRSEMNVSTLELGDSALYLCASSSQGYGYTFGSGTRLTVV.

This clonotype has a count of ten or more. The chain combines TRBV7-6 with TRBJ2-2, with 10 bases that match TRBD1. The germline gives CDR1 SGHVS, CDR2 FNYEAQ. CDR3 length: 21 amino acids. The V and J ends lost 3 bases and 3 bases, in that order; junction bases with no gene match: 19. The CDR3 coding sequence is TGTGCCAGCAGCTTTCTAGCTCCGGGACAGGGGCAATCAAGTTACACCGGGGAGCTGTTTTTT. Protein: CASSFLAPGQGQSSYTGELFF.

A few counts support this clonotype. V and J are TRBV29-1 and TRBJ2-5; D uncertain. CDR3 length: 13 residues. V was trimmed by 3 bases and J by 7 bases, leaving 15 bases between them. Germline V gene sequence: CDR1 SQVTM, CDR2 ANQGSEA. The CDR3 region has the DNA TGCAGCGTTGATTGGACCGACGCCGGGACCCAGTACTTC. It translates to CSVDWTDAGTQYF.

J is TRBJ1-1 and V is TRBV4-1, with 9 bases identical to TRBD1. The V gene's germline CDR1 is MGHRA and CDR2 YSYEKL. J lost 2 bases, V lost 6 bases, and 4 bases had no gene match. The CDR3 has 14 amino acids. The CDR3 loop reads CASRAGQGNTEAFF. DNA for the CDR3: TGCGCCAGCAGGGCGGGACAGGGAAACACTGAAGCTTTCTTT.

CDR3 sequence (DNA): TGTGCCAGTAGTATAGATCGAAGTGTCGCCAGGGCAGCAAAAACCGGGGAGCTGTTTTTT. Its protein product is CASSIDRSVARAAKTGELFF. The rearrangement uses TRBV19 and TRBJ2-2; possibly TRBD1 for D (5 bases). Germline CDR1 LNHDA, CDR2 SQIVND (reference sequence). The V gene lost 0 bases and the J gene lost 5 bases, with 25 bases spanning the gap. The CDR3 is 20 residues long.

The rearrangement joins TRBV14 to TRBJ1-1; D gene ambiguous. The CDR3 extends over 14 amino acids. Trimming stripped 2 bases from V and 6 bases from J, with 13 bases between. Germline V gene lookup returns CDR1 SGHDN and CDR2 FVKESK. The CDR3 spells CASSQRSRVSEAFF. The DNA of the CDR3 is TGTGCCAGCAGCCAAAGGTCCCGGGTCTCTGAAGCTTTCTTT.